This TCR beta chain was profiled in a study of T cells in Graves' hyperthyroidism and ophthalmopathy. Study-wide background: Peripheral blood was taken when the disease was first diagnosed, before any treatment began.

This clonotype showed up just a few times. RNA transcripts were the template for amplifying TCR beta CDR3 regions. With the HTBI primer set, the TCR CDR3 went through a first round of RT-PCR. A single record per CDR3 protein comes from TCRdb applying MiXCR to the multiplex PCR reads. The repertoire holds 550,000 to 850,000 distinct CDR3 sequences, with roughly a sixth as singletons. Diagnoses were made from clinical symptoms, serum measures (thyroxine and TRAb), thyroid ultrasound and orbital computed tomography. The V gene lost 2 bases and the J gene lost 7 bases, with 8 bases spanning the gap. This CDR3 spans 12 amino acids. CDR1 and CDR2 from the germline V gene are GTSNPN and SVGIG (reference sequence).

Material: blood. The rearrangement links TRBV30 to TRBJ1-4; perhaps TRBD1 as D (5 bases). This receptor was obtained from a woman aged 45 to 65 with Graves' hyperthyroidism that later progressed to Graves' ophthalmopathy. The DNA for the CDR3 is TGTGCCTGGAGTATCAGGGTTGAAAAACTGTTTTTT. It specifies CAWSIRVEKLFF.